The 4 T cell receptor beta chains listed next were all sequenced from one sample in a study of regulatory T cells in long-lasting Graves disease. Noted time point: newly diagnosed GD, antithyroid drugs for less than 3 months. After RNA was extracted from PBMCs, the TCR library was made from it. Construction of the TCR beta libraries employed iRepertoire HTBI primers in conjunction with Arm-PCR of CDR3 regions. TCRdb redid the calling of the multiplex PCR reads with MiXCR, one entry per CDR3 protein. This table holds about 620,000 distinct CDR3 sequences, roughly 15% found once. Separately, the same data were catalogued under a study of T cells in Graves' hyperthyroidism and ophthalmopathy.

Sequenced material: peripheral blood mononuclear cells (PBMCs), taken at new diagnosis, from a patient treated with antithyroid drugs. All receptors come from a woman under 40 with Graves disease.

This clonotype was observed a few times. The chain joins TRBV30 to TRBJ1-1; D is unclear. The CDR3 length is 12 residues. V was pared by 5 bases and J by 1 base, with 8 bases between. Germline CDR1 GTSNPN, CDR2 SVGIG (reference sequence). The CDR3 sequence: CAWDGSNTEAFF. The CDR3 DNA follows: TGTGCCTGGGATGGGTCGAACACTGAAGCTTTCTTT.

The V call is TRBV18, the J call TRBJ2-7; the D gene is possibly TRBD2 (6 bases). V lost 6 bases and J 4 bases, leaving 16 bases between the germline ends. CDR1 is KGHSH, CDR2 LQKENI, per germline. CDR3 length: 14 residues. CDR3 loop: CASSRRDLMYEQYF. The CDR3 DNA reads TGTGCCAGCTCGCGCCGGGACTTGATGTACGAGCAGTACTTC.

This chain connects TRBV5-6 to TRBJ1-4, with unresolved D. Trimming pared 0 bases from V and 6 bases from J, leaving 9 bases between. This CDR3 has 14 amino acids. The V gene's germline CDR1 is SGHDT and CDR2 YYEEEE. The CDR3 coding sequence is TGTGCCAGCAGCTTGGTCCGACGGTATGAAAAACTGTTTTTT. Protein: CASSLVRRYEKLFF.

The V call is TRBV29-1, the J call TRBJ2-7; TRBD1 matches 9 bases. V lost 6 bases, J lost 9 bases, and 9 bases stayed unmatched. The CDR3 sequence is 12 residues long. Germline loops: CDR1 SQVTM, CDR2 ANQGSEA. CDR3 loop: CSVGQGGGWQYF. CDR3 in DNA: TGCAGCGTGGGACAGGGTGGGGGCTGGCAGTACTTC.